The following is a T cell receptor beta chain sequence with its context. The data are from a study of OX40 agonist ivuxolimab in advanced cancers. Generated by immunoSEQ multiplex PCR, the TCRdb table keeps only in-frame clones and is missing some. The data hold about 52,000 clones, with approximately 87% observed a single time. The CDR3 totals 11 residues. Germline CDR1 DFQATT, CDR2 SNEGSKA (reference sequence). The V end was cut by 3 bases, the J end by 4 bases, with 6 bases between. The chain uses TRBV20-1 and TRBJ2-5, with D maybe TRBD2 (6 bases). The specimen was CD4+ or CD8+ T cells sorted from blood, collected in a trial of the OX40 agonist ivuxolimab. This sequence was found in an adult with an advanced solid tumor such as melanoma, head and neck, liver or kidney cancer. The CDR3 bases are TGCAGTGCTAGTAGCGGAGAGACCCAGTACTTC. Its translation is CSASSGETQYF.